A single sample is the source of the 27 T cell receptor beta chains below, sequenced in a study of cytomegalovirus exposure and HLA in healthy donors. The primer mix had 60 Vbeta and 13 Jbeta primers. Assay used: immunoSEQ multiplex PCR; TCRdb lists only in-frame clones, some missing. The sample includes over 150,000 clones, around 75% of them seen just once. The source material was PBMCs. All receptors derive from a human donor in good health.

The chain has TRBV7-9 and TRBJ1-4; 9 nucleotides line up with TRBD1. Per the germline V gene, CDR1 is SEHNR and CDR2 is FQNEAQ (reference sequence). The CDR3 is made up of 15 amino acids. Trimming removed 4 bases from V and 6 bases from J; junction bases left unmatched: 6. In DNA form, the CDR3 reads TGTGCCAGCAGCTCGCAGGGACAGGGTCATGAAAAACTGTTTTTT. Its translation: CASSSQGQGHEKLFF.

The rearrangement links TRBV6-6 to TRBJ1-1, with D possibly matching TRBD1 (6 bases). The CDR3 length is 14 residues. Germline V gene sequence: CDR1 MNHNY, CDR2 SVGAGI (reference sequence). Trimming shortened V by 6 bases and J by 5 bases, and 16 bases separated the two germline ends. The chain's CDR3 is CASSKGTGRTEAFF. The CDR3 region has the DNA TGTGCCAGCAGCAAAGGCACAGGGCGGACTGAAGCTTTCTTT.

The chain is built from TRBV5-1 and TRBJ2-3, with 13 nucleotides matching TRBD2. The V gene end was trimmed by 4 bases and the J gene end by 5 bases; junction bases not matched to a gene: 7. The CDR3 has 16 residues. Germline CDR1 is SGHRS and CDR2 is YFSETQ. CDR3 in amino acids: CASSTGLAGAGDTQYF. In DNA form, the CDR3 reads TGCGCCAGCAGCACCGGACTAGCGGGAGCCGGAGATACGCAGTATTTT.

The V gene is TRBV5-1, the J gene TRBJ1-2; D unresolved. The CDR3 is 14 amino acids. Germline CDR1 and CDR2: SGHRS and YFSETQ. V was shortened by 2 bases and J by 4 bases, with 12 bases between the two germline ends. CDR3 nucleotide sequence: TGCGCCAGCAGCTTCACTGGACTCCTCTATGGCTACACCTTC. Amino acid sequence: CASSFTGLLYGYTF.

V and J are TRBV19 and TRBJ1-5; D is uncertain. The CDR3 length is 14 residues. The germline gives CDR1 LNHDA, CDR2 SQIVND (reference sequence). V was clipped by 8 bases and J by 3 bases, with 14 bases between them. The CDR3 region is CASRFRNVNQPQHF. Here the CDR3 DNA reads TGTGCCAGTCGTTTCCGTAATGTCAATCAGCCCCAGCATTTT. The variable domain in full, with the rest retrieved from reference TRBV19 and TRBJ1-5, is DGGITQSPKYLFRKEGQNVTLSCEQNLNHDAMYWYRQDPGQGLRLIYYSQIVNDFQKGDIAEGYSVSREKKESFPLTVTSAQKNPTAFYLCASRFRNVNQPQHFGDGTRLSIL.

The chain is built from TRBV2 and TRBJ2-1, with 12 nucleotides matching TRBD2. The CDR3 sequence is 15 residues long. J lost 5 bases, V lost 6 bases, and 5 bases had no gene match. The V gene's germline CDR1 is SNHLY and CDR2 FYNNEI. The CDR3 sequence is CASRRLAGADNEQFF. DNA of the CDR3: TGTGCCAGCAGGCGACTAGCGGGGGCTGACAATGAGCAGTTCTTC.

V usage is TRBV7-2 and J usage is TRBJ2-7; 7 nucleotides match TRBD1. This CDR3 comprises 12 residues. The J segment lost 2 bases and the V segment lost 11 bases, leaving 6 bases of the junction unmatched. CDR1 and CDR2 from the germline V gene are SGHTA and FQGNSA. This chain's CDR3 is CASGTVPYEQYF. In DNA, the CDR3 is TGTGCCTCTGGGACAGTTCCCTACGAGCAGTACTTC.

The rearrangement uses TRBV7-2 and TRBJ1-4, with D possibly TRBD1 on 6 matching bases. CDR3 length: 14 amino acids. The V end lost 5 bases, the J end lost 1 base, and 8 bases lay between the germline ends. Germline-derived CDR1 and CDR2 are SGHTA and FQGNSA. The CDR3 region is CASSPRGTNEKLFF. The CDR3 region has the DNA TGTGCCAGCAGCCCCAGGGGAACTAATGAAAAACTGTTTTTT.

This clone appeared a single time. This chain links TRBV19 with TRBJ1-2, with D possibly TRBD1 on 6 matching bases. Germline V gene lookup returns CDR1 LNHDA and CDR2 SQIVND (reference sequence). This CDR3 comprises 17 residues. The ends were cut back, 1 base at V and 4 bases at J, with 19 bases in the middle. The CDR3 here is CASSIAIGAGASYGYTF. For the CDR3, the DNA is TGTGCCAGTAGTATAGCGATTGGGGCAGGGGCCTCCTATGGCTACACCTTC.

The chain couples TRBV6-6 to TRBJ1-2; 12 positions agree with TRBD1. With V trimmed by 4 bases and J by 8 bases, 8 bases remained unmatched. CDR1 and CDR2 from the germline V gene are MNHNY and SVGAGI (reference sequence). The CDR3 extends over 15 amino acids. CDR3 loop: CASSSRGQGAQGYTF. DNA for the CDR3: TGTGCCAGCAGTTCACGGGGACAGGGGGCGCAAGGCTACACCTTC.

As DNA, the CDR3 is TGTGCCAGCAGCCCCGGACAGGGCACCGGGGAGCTGTTTTTT. It yields the protein CASSPGQGTGELFF. The V and J genes are TRBV7-7 and TRBJ2-2, with 8 bases identical to TRBD1. J gave up 4 bases and V 5 bases, and 3 bases lay outside the gene matches. The CDR3 has 14 amino acids. Germline CDR1 and CDR2: SSHAT and FNYEAQ (reference sequence).

The V gene is TRBV14, the J gene TRBJ2-5; D possibly corresponds to TRBD1 (6 bases). Germline assignment: CDR1 SGHDN and CDR2 FVKESK. V lost 1 base, J lost 5 bases, and 14 bases lay in between. The CDR3 is 15 residues long. The CDR3 nucleotides are TGTGCCAGCAGCCAAGGGTCAGGGGCGTGGGAGACCCAGTACTTC. It specifies CASSQGSGAWETQYF.

Note on this clone: Other DNA sequences of this sample code for an identical CDR3. The V and J genes are TRBV5-1 and TRBJ1-1, with 9 bases that match TRBD1. Germline trimming cut 0 bases from V and 0 bases from J; bases unmatched to any gene: 0. Germline assignment: CDR1 SGHRS and CDR2 YFSETQ. The CDR3 extends over 15 amino acids. The CDR3 nucleotides read TGCGCCAGCAGCTTGGGGACAGGGGTGAACACTGAAGCTTTCTTT. Its protein product is CASSLGTGVNTEAFF.

This clone was detected only once. The genes are TRBV5-1 and TRBJ2-5, with a tentative D call TRBD1 (6 bases). The tail of the sequence fits TRBJ2-7 better, so the J call may be wrong. This CDR3 has 14 amino acids. Germline V CDR1 and CDR2: SGHRS, YFSETQ. The CDR3 DNA follows: TGCGCCAGCAGCTTAACGGGACACGTCGGCGAGCAGTACTTC. Protein sequence: CASSLTGHVGEQYF.

DNA for the CDR3: TGTGCCAGCAGCCAAGGTGGGGGGCAGCCCCAGCATTTT. This codes for CASSQGGGQPQHF. V gene TRBV7-2 combines with J gene TRBJ1-5; a weak D match, TRBD1 (5 bases). Per germline, CDR1 SGHTA and CDR2 FQGNSA. This CDR3 is 13 amino acids long. V shed 5 bases and J shed 7 bases, with 12 bases lying between them.

This chain connects TRBV5-1 to TRBJ2-1, with TRBD2 matching over 8 bases. CDR3 length equals 16 residues. Trimming cost V 0 bases and J 0 bases; bases outside gene matches: 2. Looked up from germline, CDR1 is SGHRS and CDR2 is YFSETQ. Here the CDR3 reads CASSLAGTSSYNEQFF. CDR3 in DNA: TGCGCCAGCAGCTTGGCTGGGACTAGCTCCTACAATGAGCAGTTCTTC.

This clone was detected only a few times. The chain combines TRBV5-4 with TRBJ2-5; 7 bases match TRBD2. Germline CDR1 and CDR2: SGHNT and YYREEE (reference sequence). V trimming: 0 bases; J trimming: 11 bases; junction bases outside the gene matches: 4. The CDR3 extends over 12 amino acids. Here the CDR3 reads CASSLDGREQYF. The CDR3, as DNA: TGTGCCAGCAGCTTGGATGGGAGGGAGCAGTACTTC.

The chain combines TRBV5-6 with TRBJ2-2, with D maybe TRBD1 (5 bases). Per the germline V gene, CDR1 is SGHDT and CDR2 is YYEEEE. Trimming removed 4 bases from V and 5 bases from J, with 18 bases in between. This CDR3 spans 16 amino acids. The DNA of the CDR3 is TGTGCCAGCAGCCTAATAGCTAGGGGTGTGACCGGGGAGCTGTTTTTT. Amino acids: CASSLIARGVTGELFF.

This clone has a handful of counts. This chain uses TRBV7-2 with TRBJ1-2; D perhaps matches TRBD1 (6 bases). Per the germline V gene, CDR1 is SGHTA and CDR2 is FQGNSA. CDR3 length: 13 residues. V was shortened by 2 bases and J by 8 bases, with 12 bases between the two germline ends. CDR3 DNA: TGTGCCAGCAGCTTACATCTCCAGGGGGGCTACACCTTC. It yields the protein CASSLHLQGGYTF.

With respect to this clone: Because the CDR3 is missing its conserved closing phenylalanine or tryptophan, this is likely a read error. The V and J genes are TRBV27 and TRBJ1-2, with TRBD1 identical over 9 bases. Germline values: CDR1 MNHEY, CDR2 SMNVEV (reference sequence). The CDR3 runs 15 residues. Germline trimming cut 4 bases from V and 1 base from J; bases unmatched to any gene: 4. The CDR3 reads CASSWGQGFNYGYTL. The CDR3 region has the DNA TGTGCCAGCAGTTGGGGACAGGGATTTAACTATGGCTACACCCTC.

This chain links TRBV6-5 with TRBJ1-1; 10 bases agree with TRBD1. The junction had 3 bases not matched to a gene; V was cut back by 2 bases and J by 6 bases. Germline V CDR1 and CDR2: MNHEY, SVGAGI. The CDR3 sequence is 14 residues long. The CDR3 DNA reads TGTGCCAGCAGTTACCAGGGACAGGGGTCTGAAGCTTTCTTT. Translation: CASSYQGQGSEAFF.

The rearrangement links TRBV29-1 to TRBJ1-1, with D unclear. V was shortened by 0 bases and J by 6 bases, with 11 bases between the two germline ends. The CDR3 extends over 13 amino acids. Germline V gives CDR1 SQVTM, CDR2 ANQGSEA. CDR3 region: CSVEDLRGAEAFF. DNA of the CDR3: TGCAGCGTTGAAGATCTTCGTGGAGCTGAAGCTTTCTTT.

This clone was seen only a few times. In DNA, the CDR3 is TGTGCCAGCAGTGAAGCGGGCAACATTGGAAACACCATATATTTT. Amino acid sequence: CASSEAGNIGNTIYF. The V call is TRBV2, the J call TRBJ1-3; no reliable D call. This CDR3 has 15 residues. Trimming removed 0 bases from V and 3 bases from J, with 9 bases in between. CDR1 and CDR2 from the germline V gene are SNHLY and FYNNEI.

J is TRBJ1-3 and V is TRBV18, with 8 bases lining up with TRBD1. This CDR3 comprises 15 residues. After removal of 5 bases from V and 0 bases from J, the junction contained 3 bases not matched to a gene. From germline, CDR1 is KGHSH and CDR2 LQKENI. This chain's CDR3 is CASSFDRGSGNTIYF. For the CDR3, the DNA is TGTGCCAGCTCATTCGACAGGGGCTCTGGAAACACCATATATTTT.

The V gene is TRBV4-3, the J gene TRBJ2-7, with TRBD1 matching over 7 bases. Losses at the gene ends were 3 bases for V and 1 base for J; bases not matched to a gene: 6. Germline lookup yields CDR1 LGHNA and CDR2 YSLEER. The CDR3 totals 15 residues. Here the CDR3 DNA reads TGCGCCAGCAGCCAGTCGCAGGGGGAGTCCTACGAGCAGTACTTC. Its translation: CASSQSQGESYEQYF.

The chain uses TRBV11-3 and TRBJ2-7, with TRBD2 identical over 8 bases. Germline V CDR1 and CDR2: SGHNT, YENEEA. CDR3 length: 13 residues. V shed 6 bases, J shed 11 bases, and the junction held 12 bases outside the gene matches. CDR3 region: CASSPGGPTMEYF. CDR3 DNA: TGTGCCAGCAGTCCGGGAGGGCCTACTATGGAGTACTTC.

CDR3 in DNA: TGTGCCAGCATCATGGGAGGAGAAGAGACCCAGTACTTC. Its translation is CASIMGGEETQYF. The chain uses TRBV2 and TRBJ2-5, with TRBD2 as a possible D gene (6 bases). Germline V lookup: CDR1 SNHLY, CDR2 FYNNEI. The CDR3 is 13 amino acids. V shed 7 bases and J shed 3 bases, with 12 bases lying between them.